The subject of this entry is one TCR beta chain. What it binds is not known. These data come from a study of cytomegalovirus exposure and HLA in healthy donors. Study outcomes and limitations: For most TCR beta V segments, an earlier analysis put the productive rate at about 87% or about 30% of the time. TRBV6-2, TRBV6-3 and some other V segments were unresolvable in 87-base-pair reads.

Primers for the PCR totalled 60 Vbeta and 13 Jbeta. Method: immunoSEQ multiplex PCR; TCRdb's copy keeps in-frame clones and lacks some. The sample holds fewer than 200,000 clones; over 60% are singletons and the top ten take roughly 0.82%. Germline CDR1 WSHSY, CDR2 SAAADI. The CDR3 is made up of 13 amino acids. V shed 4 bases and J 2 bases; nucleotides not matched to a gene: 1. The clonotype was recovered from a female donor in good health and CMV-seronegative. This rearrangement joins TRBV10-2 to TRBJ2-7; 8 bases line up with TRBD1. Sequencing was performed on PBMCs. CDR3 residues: CASSVDRAYEQYF. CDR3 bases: TGCGCCAGCAGTGTGGACAGGGCCTACGAGCAGTACTTC.